A single sample gave rise to the 19 T cell receptor beta chains below, sequenced in a study of CD4 and CD8 cells across lung adenocarcinoma regions. TCRdb redid the calling of the PCR reads with MiXCR, one entry per CDR3 protein. The data hold nearly 11,000 distinct CDR3 sequences, with about 61% observed a single time. Sequencing was done on a sample of CD8+ T cells from the margin of a lung tumor. The source of these receptors is a male donor with lung adenocarcinoma. The CD4 and CD8 labels of this study may be unreliable.

This clonotype was picked up a small number of times. The chain recombines TRBV2 with TRBJ1-3; possibly TRBD1 for D (5 bases). Germline V lookup: CDR1 SNHLY, CDR2 FYNNEI. CDR3 length: 14 amino acids. The germline V and J ends were trimmed by 9 bases and 0 bases, with 12 bases remaining between them. This CDR3 reads CARTTGNSGNTIYF. The DNA of the CDR3 is TGTGCCAGGACAACAGGAAACTCTGGAAACACCATATATTTT.

The CDR3 bases are TGTGCCAGCAGTCCAACGGCAGCAGGGATGACTGAAGCTTTCTTT. Protein sequence: CASSPTAAGMTEAFF. The V and J genes are TRBV27 and TRBJ1-1; possible D gene TRBD1, 5 bases. The germline V gene encodes CDR1 MNHEY and CDR2 SMNVEV (reference sequence). The CDR3 is made up of 15 amino acids. Trimming took off 5 bases at V and 5 bases at J, with 18 bases between the two ends.

In the case of this clonotype: An end of the junction does not agree with germline; a read error may underlie this. V is TRBV6-1 and J is TRBJ2-2; D is perhaps TRBD1 or TRBD2 (5 bases each). This CDR3 is built from 15 residues. Germline V gene lookup returns CDR1 MNHNS and CDR2 SASEGT. The CDR3 nucleotides read TGTGCCAGCAGCCCCCACCCTGAGGGCGCCGGGGCGCTGTTTTTT. This sequence encodes CASSPHPEGAGALFF.

The chain has TRBV6-2 or TRBV6-3 and TRBJ2-5; 7 bases agree with TRBD2. The junction had 5 bases not matched to a gene; V was cut back by 6 bases and J by 4 bases. The CDR3 consists of 13 residues. Looked up from germline, CDR1 is MNHEY and CDR2 is SVGEGT. Here the CDR3 reads CASRGSGTETQYF. The DNA for the CDR3 is TGTGCCAGCAGAGGGAGCGGGACAGAGACCCAGTACTTC.

In DNA, the CDR3 is TGTGCCAGCAGTTGGGCCCTTGGGGGCACCGGGGAGCTGTTTTTT. This translates into CASSWALGGTGELFF. The chain couples TRBV27 to TRBJ2-2; D might be TRBD1 or TRBD2, each matching 5 bases. Deletions cut 4 bases from V and 4 bases from J, with 13 bases between. This CDR3 has 15 amino acids. In germline, CDR1 is MNHEY, CDR2 SMNVEV (reference sequence).

The rearrangement links TRBV25-1 to TRBJ2-7, with TRBD1 matching 7 bases. CDR1 and CDR2 (germline): MGHDK, SYGVNS. The CDR3 extends over 16 amino acids. Unmatched junction bases numbered 8, after V lost 2 bases and J lost 1 base. The CDR3 nucleotides are TGTGCCAGCAGTGAAAACGACAGGGAAGGATCCTACGAGCAGTACTTC. Translation: CASSENDREGSYEQYF.

CDR3 nucleotides: TGTGCCAGCAGTGAATTCTCCCGGGGGGGAAACACCATATATTTT. Protein product: CASSEFSRGGNTIYF. V gene TRBV6-1 combines with J gene TRBJ1-3, with a weak D call TRBD1 (5 bases). V lost 2 bases and J lost 4, with 12 bases in between. Germline CDR1 is MNHNS and CDR2 is SASEGT. The CDR3 has 15 amino acids.

The count of this clonotype is one. The chain uses TRBV12-3 or TRBV12-4 and TRBJ1-3, with no clear D. Trimming cost V 7 bases and J 4 bases, with 8 bases left between them. The CDR3 contains 12 residues. This CDR3 is CASTQIGNTIYF. The CDR3 coding sequence is TGTGCCAGCACCCAGATCGGAAACACCATATATTTT.

This clonotype was detected only a few times. The CDR3, as DNA: TGTGCCAGCAGTTTAGAGGGACTTACTGAAGCTTTCTTT. It yields the protein CASSLEGLTEAFF. The chain couples TRBV27 to TRBJ1-1; the D gene is possibly TRBD1 (5 bases). CDR3 length: 13 residues. The germline V and J ends were trimmed by 2 bases and 5 bases, with 9 bases remaining between them. Germline V gene sequence: CDR1 MNHEY, CDR2 SMNVEV (reference sequence).

DNA of the CDR3: TGTGCCAGCAGTGACCAGGGGGACGGCGAGCAGTACTTC. This codes for CASSDQGDGEQYF. This chain joins TRBV6-1 and TRBJ2-5, with 7 bases lining up with TRBD1. The last part of the DNA fits TRBJ2-7 better; the J call may be wrong. Germline values: CDR1 MNHNS, CDR2 SASEGT. The CDR3 is made up of 13 amino acids.

The chain employs TRBV6-1 and TRBJ2-1; 9 positions match TRBD2. The CDR3 covers 16 residues. Germline-derived CDR1 and CDR2 are MNHNS and SASEGT. J gave up 3 bases and V 2 bases, and 5 bases lay outside the gene matches. The CDR3 loop reads CASSEFEREDYNEQFF. CDR3 in DNA: TGTGCCAGCAGTGAATTCGAGCGGGAGGACTACAATGAGCAGTTCTTC.

This rearrangement joins TRBV28 to TRBJ2-1; 10 bases align to TRBD2. This CDR3 is built from 17 residues. J gave up 5 bases and V 5 bases, and 12 bases lay outside the gene matches. Germline lookup yields CDR1 MDHEN and CDR2 SYDVKM. The CDR3 spells CASSPLGASGRDNEQFF. In nucleotides, the CDR3 is TGTGCCAGCAGTCCCCTCGGGGCTAGCGGGAGAGACAATGAGCAGTTCTTC.

CDR3 nucleotide sequence: TGTGCCAGCAGTGAAGCGGGGCTGGGGGCCGAGAATACGCAGTATTTT. This sequence encodes CASSEAGLGAENTQYF. The rearrangement joins TRBV6-1 to TRBJ2-4; D possibly corresponds to TRBD1 (6 bases). The end of the DNA aligns better with TRBJ2-3, so the J call may be wrong. The CDR3 runs to 16 residues. The germline V gene encodes CDR1 MNHNS and CDR2 SASEGT.

The V call is TRBV14, the J call TRBJ2-5, with D tentatively TRBD2 (6 bases). The CDR3 loop spans 14 amino acids. Trimming removed 2 bases at V and 5 bases at J, with 12 bases between. Germline V gene lookup returns CDR1 SGHDN and CDR2 FVKESK. CDR3 sequence (DNA): TGTGCCAGCAGCCAAACAGGAGGGGTGGAGACCCAGTACTTC. Translated: CASSQTGGVETQYF.

The genes are TRBV6-1 and TRBJ1-1, with 8 bases aligning to TRBD1. The CDR3 is 14 residues long. The V gene's germline CDR1 is MNHNS and CDR2 SASEGT. J gave up 6 bases and V 6 bases, and 9 bases lay outside the gene matches. The CDR3 DNA reads as TGTGCCAGCAGCGCGGACAGGGATGTGGCTGAAGCTTTCTTT. It translates to CASSADRDVAEAFF.

This clonotype was seen many times. This sequence joins TRBV6-1 and TRBJ2-3, with 8 bases lining up with TRBD1. Germline assignment: CDR1 MNHNS and CDR2 SASEGT. CDR3 size: 18 residues. Losses at the gene ends were 3 bases for V and 3 bases for J; bases not matched to a gene: 14. The CDR3 DNA is TGTGCCAGCAGTGACGCCCCTTCGCAGGGGGCGGTGACAGATACGCAGTATTTT. Protein sequence: CASSDAPSQGAVTDTQYF.

This chain connects TRBV6-4 to TRBJ2-1; 7 nucleotides match TRBD2. V lost 5 bases, J lost 7 bases, and 5 bases stayed unmatched. The germline V gene encodes CDR1 MRHNA and CDR2 SNTAGT. The CDR3 runs 13 residues. CDR3 sequence reads: CASSTSGENEQFF. The CDR3 bases are TGTGCCAGCAGTACCAGCGGGGAAAATGAGCAGTTCTTC.

In its sample, this clonotype was seen many times. V gene TRBV12-3 or TRBV12-4 combines with J gene TRBJ2-3; D is unclear. Trimming pared 3 bases from V and 0 bases from J, leaving 10 bases between. The CDR3 runs to 15 residues. CDR3 sequence reads: CASSFARLSTDTQYF. The CDR3 DNA reads as TGTGCCAGCAGTTTCGCCAGACTTAGCACAGATACGCAGTATTTT.

This clonotype occurred many times. The chain employs TRBV7-2 and TRBJ1-2, with 7 positions matching TRBD1. The CDR3 has 15 residues. Germline CDR1 SGHTA, CDR2 FQGNSA. V shed 5 bases and J 6 bases; nucleotides not matched to a gene: 12. The CDR3 loop reads CASSTSGTDENGYTF. CDR3 in DNA: TGTGCCAGCAGCACTTCCGGGACAGATGAAAATGGCTACACCTTC. Combining the CDR3 with reference TRBV7-2 and TRBJ1-2 gives the whole variable domain GAGVSQSPSNKVTEKGKDVELRCDPISGHTALYWYRQSLGQGLEFLIYFQGNSAPDKSGLPSDRFSAERTGGSVSTLTIQRTQQEDSAVYLCASSTSGTDENGYTFGSGTRLTVV.